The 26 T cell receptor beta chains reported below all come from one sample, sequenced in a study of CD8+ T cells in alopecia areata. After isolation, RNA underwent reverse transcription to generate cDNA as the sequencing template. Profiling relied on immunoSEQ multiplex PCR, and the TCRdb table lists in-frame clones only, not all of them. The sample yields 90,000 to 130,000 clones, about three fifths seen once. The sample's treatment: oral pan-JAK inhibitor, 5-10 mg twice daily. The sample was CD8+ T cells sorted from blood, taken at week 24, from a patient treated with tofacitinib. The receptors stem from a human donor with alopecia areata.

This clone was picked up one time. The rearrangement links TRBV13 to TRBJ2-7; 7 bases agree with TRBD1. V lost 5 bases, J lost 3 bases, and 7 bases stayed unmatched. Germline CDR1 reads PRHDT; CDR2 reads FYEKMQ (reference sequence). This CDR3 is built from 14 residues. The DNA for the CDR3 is TGTGCCAGCAGCGAGACAGGGTCGAACTACGAGCAGTACTTC. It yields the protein CASSETGSNYEQYF.

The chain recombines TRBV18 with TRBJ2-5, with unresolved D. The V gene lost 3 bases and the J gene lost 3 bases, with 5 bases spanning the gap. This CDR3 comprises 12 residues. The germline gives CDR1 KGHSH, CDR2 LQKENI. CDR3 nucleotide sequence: TGTGCCAGCTCACCCGAAGAAGAGACCCAGTACTTC. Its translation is CASSPEEETQYF.

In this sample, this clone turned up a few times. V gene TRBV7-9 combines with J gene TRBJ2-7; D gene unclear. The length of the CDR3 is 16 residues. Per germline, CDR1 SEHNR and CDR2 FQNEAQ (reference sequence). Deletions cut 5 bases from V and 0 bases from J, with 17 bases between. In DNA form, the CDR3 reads TGTGCCAGCAGCCCCCGGCAAGTCACAAGCTCCTACGAGCAGTACTTC. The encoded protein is CASSPRQVTSSYEQYF.

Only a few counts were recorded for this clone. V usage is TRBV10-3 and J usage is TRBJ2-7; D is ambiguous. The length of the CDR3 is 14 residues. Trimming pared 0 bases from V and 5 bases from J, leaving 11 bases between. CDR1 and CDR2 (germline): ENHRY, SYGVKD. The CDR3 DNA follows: TGTGCCATCAGTGAGTCACGGATGGGCGACGAGCAGTACTTC. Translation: CAISESRMGDEQYF.

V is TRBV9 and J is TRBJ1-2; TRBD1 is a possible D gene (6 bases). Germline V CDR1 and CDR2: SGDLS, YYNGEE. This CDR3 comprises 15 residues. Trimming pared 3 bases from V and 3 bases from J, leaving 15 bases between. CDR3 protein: CASSDGGQHHYGYTF. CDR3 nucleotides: TGTGCCAGCAGCGACGGCGGACAGCACCACTATGGCTACACCTTC.

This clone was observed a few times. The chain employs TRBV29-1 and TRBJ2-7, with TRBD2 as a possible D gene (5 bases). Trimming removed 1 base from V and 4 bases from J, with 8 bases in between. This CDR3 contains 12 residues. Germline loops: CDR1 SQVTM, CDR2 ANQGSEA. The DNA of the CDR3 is TGCAGCGTTGAAGGTGGCGGGTACGAGCAGTACTTC. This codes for CSVEGGGYEQYF.

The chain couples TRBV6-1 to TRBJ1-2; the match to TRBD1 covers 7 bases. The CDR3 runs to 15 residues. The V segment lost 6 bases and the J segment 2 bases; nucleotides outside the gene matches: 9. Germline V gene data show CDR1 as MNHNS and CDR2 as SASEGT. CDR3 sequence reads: CASSRGTDANYGYTF. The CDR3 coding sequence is TGTGCCAGCAGCCGGGGGACAGATGCGAACTATGGCTACACCTTC.

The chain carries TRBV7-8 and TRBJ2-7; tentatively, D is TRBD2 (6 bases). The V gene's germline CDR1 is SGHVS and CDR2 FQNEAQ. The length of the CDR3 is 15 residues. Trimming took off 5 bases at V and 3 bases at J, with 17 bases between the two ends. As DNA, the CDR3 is TGTGCCAGCAGCGCTGGTGGAGGGAACCTCTACGAGCAGTACTTC. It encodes CASSAGGGNLYEQYF.

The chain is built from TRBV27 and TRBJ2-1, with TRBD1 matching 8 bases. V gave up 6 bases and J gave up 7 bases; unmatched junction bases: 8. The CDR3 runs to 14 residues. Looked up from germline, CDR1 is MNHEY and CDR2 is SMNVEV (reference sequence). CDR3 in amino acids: CASSGTGDGNEQFF. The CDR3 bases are TGTGCCAGCAGCGGGACAGGAGACGGAAATGAGCAGTTCTTC.

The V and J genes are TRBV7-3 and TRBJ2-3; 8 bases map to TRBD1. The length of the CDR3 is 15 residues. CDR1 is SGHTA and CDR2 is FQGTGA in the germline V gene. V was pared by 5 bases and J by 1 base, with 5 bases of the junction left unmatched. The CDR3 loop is CASSPGGLGTDTQYF. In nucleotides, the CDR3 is TGTGCCAGCAGCCCAGGGGGCCTGGGCACAGATACGCAGTATTTT.

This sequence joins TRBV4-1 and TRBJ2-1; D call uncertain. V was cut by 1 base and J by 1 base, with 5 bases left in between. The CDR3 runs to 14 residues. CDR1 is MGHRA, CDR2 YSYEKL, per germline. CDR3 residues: CASSQARSYNEQFF. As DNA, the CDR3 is TGCGCCAGCAGCCAAGCAAGGTCCTACAATGAGCAGTTCTTC.

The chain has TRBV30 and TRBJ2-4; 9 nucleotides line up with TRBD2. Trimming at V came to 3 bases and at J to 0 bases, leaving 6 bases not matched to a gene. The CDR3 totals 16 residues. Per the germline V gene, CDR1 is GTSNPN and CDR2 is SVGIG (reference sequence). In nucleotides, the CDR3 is TGTGCCTGGAGCCCCAATAGCGGGGGAGCCAAAAACATTCAGTACTTC. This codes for CAWSPNSGGAKNIQYF.

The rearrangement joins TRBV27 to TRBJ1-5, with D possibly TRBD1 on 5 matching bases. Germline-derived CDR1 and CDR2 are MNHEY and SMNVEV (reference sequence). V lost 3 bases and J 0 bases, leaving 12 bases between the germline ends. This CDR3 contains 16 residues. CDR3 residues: CASSFGGGYSNQPQHF. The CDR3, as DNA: TGTGCCAGCAGTTTTGGGGGAGGTTATAGCAATCAGCCCCAGCATTTT.

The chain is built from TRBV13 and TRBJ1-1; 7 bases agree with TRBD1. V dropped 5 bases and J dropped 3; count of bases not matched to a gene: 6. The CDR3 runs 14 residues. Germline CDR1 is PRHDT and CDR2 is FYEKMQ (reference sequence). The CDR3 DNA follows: TGTGCCAGCAGCAAAGGGGGCTGGTACACTGAAGCTTTCTTT. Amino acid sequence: CASSKGGWYTEAFF.

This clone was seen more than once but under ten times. The CDR3 loop reads CASSHRDENPGELFF. Written as DNA, the CDR3 is TGTGCCAGCAGCCACCGGGATGAAAACCCCGGGGAGCTGTTTTTT. The chain uses TRBV13 and TRBJ2-2, with D possibly matching TRBD2 (5 bases). The CDR3 runs 15 residues. Germline lookup yields CDR1 PRHDT and CDR2 FYEKMQ (reference sequence). V lost 5 bases and J 6 bases, leaving 16 bases between the germline ends.

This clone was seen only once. This CDR3 reads CASSLHRDLYGYTF. The CDR3 nucleotides are TGTGCCAGCAGTTTGCACAGGGACCTGTATGGCTACACCTTC. This sequence joins TRBV27 and TRBJ1-2, with D perhaps matching TRBD1 (6 bases). Trimming cost V 3 bases and J 5 bases, with 13 bases left between them. There are 14 residues in the CDR3. CDR1 is MNHEY, CDR2 SMNVEV, per germline (reference sequence).

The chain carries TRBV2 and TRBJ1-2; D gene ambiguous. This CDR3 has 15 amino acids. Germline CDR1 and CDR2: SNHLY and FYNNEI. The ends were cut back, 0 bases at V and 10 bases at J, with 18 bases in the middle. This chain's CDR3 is CASSEAVLPRYAYTF. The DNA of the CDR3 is TGTGCCAGCAGTGAAGCCGTACTACCTCGGTACGCCTACACCTTC.

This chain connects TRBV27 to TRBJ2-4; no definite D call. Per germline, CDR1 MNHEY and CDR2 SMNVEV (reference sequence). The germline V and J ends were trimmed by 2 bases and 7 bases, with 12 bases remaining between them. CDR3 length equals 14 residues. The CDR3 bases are TGTGCCAGCAGTTTAGGACGCCTCGGGAACATTCAGTACTTC. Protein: CASSLGRLGNIQYF.

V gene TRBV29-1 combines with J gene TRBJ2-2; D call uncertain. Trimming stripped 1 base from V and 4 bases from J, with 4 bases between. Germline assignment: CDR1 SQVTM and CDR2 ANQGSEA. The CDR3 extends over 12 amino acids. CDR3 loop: CSVEGGTGELFF. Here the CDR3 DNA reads TGCAGCGTTGAAGGTGGCACCGGGGAGCTGTTTTTT.

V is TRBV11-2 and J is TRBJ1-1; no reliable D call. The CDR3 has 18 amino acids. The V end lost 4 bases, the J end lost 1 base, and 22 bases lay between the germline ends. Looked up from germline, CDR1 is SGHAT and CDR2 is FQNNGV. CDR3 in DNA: TGTGCCAGCAGCTCTTTCCCCGGGGAGGCCCATCCGAACACTGAAGCTTTCTTT. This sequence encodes CASSSFPGEAHPNTEAFF.

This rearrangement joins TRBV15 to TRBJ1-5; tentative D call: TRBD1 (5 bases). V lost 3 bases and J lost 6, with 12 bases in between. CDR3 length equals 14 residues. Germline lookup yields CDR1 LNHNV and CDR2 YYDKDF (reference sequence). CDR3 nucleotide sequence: TGTGCCACCAGCAGCTACGGGGGGTCTCAGCCCCAGCATTTT. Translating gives CATSSYGGSQPQHF.

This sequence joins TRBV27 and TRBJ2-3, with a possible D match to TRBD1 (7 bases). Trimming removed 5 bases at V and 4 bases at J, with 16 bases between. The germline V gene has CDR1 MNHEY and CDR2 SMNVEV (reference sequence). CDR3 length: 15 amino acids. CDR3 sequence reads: CASSIRRGRPDTQYF. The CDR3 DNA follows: TGTGCCAGCAGTATACGGAGGGGGCGCCCAGATACGCAGTATTTT.

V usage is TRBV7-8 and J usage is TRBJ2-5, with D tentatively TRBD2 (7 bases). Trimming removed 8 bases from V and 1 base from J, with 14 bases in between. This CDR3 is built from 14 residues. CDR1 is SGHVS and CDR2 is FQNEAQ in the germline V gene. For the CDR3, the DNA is TGTGCCAGCTTTGGGGGGGCCCCCCAAGAGACCCAGTACTTC. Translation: CASFGGAPQETQYF.

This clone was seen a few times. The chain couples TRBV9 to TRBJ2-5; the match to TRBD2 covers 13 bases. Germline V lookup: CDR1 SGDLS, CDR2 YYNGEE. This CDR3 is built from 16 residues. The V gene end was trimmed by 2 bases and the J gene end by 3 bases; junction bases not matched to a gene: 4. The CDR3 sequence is CASSVGTSGVEETQYF. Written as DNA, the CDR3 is TGTGCCAGCAGCGTTGGGACTAGCGGGGTGGAAGAGACCCAGTACTTC.

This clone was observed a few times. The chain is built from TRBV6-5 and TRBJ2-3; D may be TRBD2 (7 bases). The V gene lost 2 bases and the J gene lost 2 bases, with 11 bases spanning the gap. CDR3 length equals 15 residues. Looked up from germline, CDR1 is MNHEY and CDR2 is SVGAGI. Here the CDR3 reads CASSYVGGHTDTQYF. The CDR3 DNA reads TGTGCCAGCAGTTACGTCGGGGGGCACACAGATACGCAGTATTTT.

In DNA form, the CDR3 reads TGTGCCAGCAGTTCTCTGGACATAGCGAACACTGAAGCTTTCTTT. The encoded protein is CASSSLDIANTEAFF. V is TRBV6-5 and J is TRBJ1-1; D is possibly TRBD1 (5 bases). The length of the CDR3 is 15 residues. From germline, CDR1 is MNHEY and CDR2 SVGAGI. V gave up 4 bases and J gave up 1 base, with 13 bases separating them.